This record covers a single TCR beta chain. Its specific antigen is unknown. No per-base quality is available; no much larger clone lies one base away. V is clipped by 5 bases and J by 0 bases, and the sequence between their germline boundaries is 13 bases long. The germline V gene (reference sequence) provides CDR1 GTSNPN and CDR2 SVGIG. The CDR3 contains 15 residues, cysteine and phenylalanine counted. Of all the DNA, just the CDR3 is kept, 45 bases in frame from base 1. Each collaborating institution followed its own protocols to collect whole blood in K2EDTA tubes. For TCRbeta analysis, collaborators shipped samples as frozen whole blood, isolated PBMCs, or DNA extracted from either of those sample types. These data originate in a study of blood T cell repertoires in COVID-19 (dated by TCRdb to between 2020 and 2021). About the study as a whole: Samples covering the acute and convalescent phases of COVID-19 were provided by collaborators in the United States, Italy and Spain. The material from the prospective study consisted of cDNA or gDNA derived from T cells, B-cell-depleted T cells, or PBMCs. Deeply sampled blood TCRbeta repertoires from subjects exposed to, actively infected with, or recovered from COVID-19 were included in the dataset. A freely available public database, intended as a resource for researchers studying the immune response to SARS-CoV-2, is where the repertoires were released. The samples were drawn from two sources: the first 160 participants of the ongoing ImmuneRACE study, and over 1,000 subjects contributed by 6 global collaborators. Nearly every sample came with metadata listing a de-identified subject ID, COVID-19 status, age in years and sex. HLA class I and class II types, where available, came from metadata supplied by the sample provider rather than from assay-based typing. Overall results and qualifications from the work: The amount of clinical and demographic metadata varied by source and participant and was provided uncurated.

The immunoSEQ Assay, a bias-controlled multiplex PCR, was used to amplify TCRbeta CDR3 regions from genomic DNA. The authors processed their data as follows. The number of nucleated cells in each sample was estimated by amplification of reference gene primers within the assay. To quantify the absolute abundance of each unique TCRbeta CDR3 rearrangement, sequence reads were collapsed and filtered. For each sample, productive Simpson clonality was calculated as the square root of Simpson's diversity index over productive rearrangements. Drawn from immuneACCESS, this table holds only the in-frame rearrangements with V and J called that TCRdb kept. Clones are partly lost; checked studies trace under half to an unresolved V gene and leave the rest unexplained. From that table come the V and J calls and clone size; the DNA was used to work out D and trimming. The sample profile shows 100,000 to 150,000 clones; around 88% of them were found once. In total, the top ten clones hold under 13% of the sample.

The V gene is TRBV30 and the J gene is TRBJ2-2; a tentative D match to TRBD2 spans 6 bases. Material for sequencing was peripheral blood. This clonotype was obtained from a man aged 45 to 65 with acute or convalescent COVID-19. The CDR3 protein is CAWAWTTANTGELFF. The nucleotide sequence is TGTGCCTGGGCCTGGACTACGGCGAACACCGGGGAGCTGTTTTTT.